A single sample gave rise to the 20 T cell receptor beta chains below, sequenced in a study of OX40 agonist ivuxolimab in advanced cancers. Some clones are missing from TCRdb's copy, which holds only in-frame ones; the method was immunoSEQ multiplex PCR. Of 70,000 or so clones in the sample, 80% were seen once. This specimen consisted of CD4+ or CD8+ T cells sorted from blood, obtained in a trial of the OX40 agonist ivuxolimab. All receptors come from an adult with an advanced solid tumor such as melanoma, head and neck, liver or kidney cancer.

V usage is TRBV5-1 and J usage is TRBJ1-2; maybe TRBD1 (5 bases). Trimming removed 4 bases at V and 1 base at J, with 11 bases between. Germline lookup yields CDR1 SGHRS and CDR2 YFSETQ. This CDR3 is 14 amino acids long. CDR3 DNA sequence: TGCGCCAGCAGCCCGGCGACAGTTAACTATGGCTACACCTTC. Translation gives CASSPATVNYGYTF.

In this sample, this clone turned up a few times. The rearrangement joins TRBV7-8 to TRBJ2-7, with 8 nucleotides matching TRBD1. The CDR3 is 13 amino acids. With V trimmed by 6 bases and J by 3 bases, 4 bases remained unmatched. The germline CDR1 and CDR2 sequences are SGHVS and FQNEAQ. The CDR3 loop reads CASRDRERYEQYF. CDR3 DNA sequence: TGTGCCAGCAGGGACAGGGAACGCTACGAGCAGTACTTC.

The chain joins TRBV5-1 to TRBJ1-4; D is undetermined. Trimming removed 1 base at V and 3 bases at J, with 13 bases between. Germline V gene sequence: CDR1 SGHRS, CDR2 YFSETQ. CDR3 length: 16 amino acids. The CDR3 region is CASSLFPLGANEKLFF. CDR3 nucleotides: TGCGCCAGCAGCTTGTTCCCCCTAGGAGCTAATGAAAAACTGTTTTTT.

The chain joins TRBV10-1 to TRBJ1-3, with 7 bases matching TRBD1. This CDR3 has 14 residues. The ends lost 9 bases at V and 2 bases at J; junction bases unmatched: 7. Germline V CDR1 and CDR2: WNHNN, SYGVQD (reference sequence). Here the CDR3 DNA reads TGCGCCAGTTCGACAGGGCAGGCTGGAAACACCATATATTTT. Its protein is CASSTGQAGNTIYF.

The V and J genes are TRBV5-4 and TRBJ2-7; possibly TRBD1 or TRBD2 for D (5 bases each). Trimming stripped 0 bases from V and 4 bases from J, with 17 bases between. The CDR3 sequence is 16 residues long. Germline V CDR1 and CDR2: SGHNT, YYREEE (reference sequence). CDR3 in DNA: TGTGCCAGCAGCTTGGGGGGACCAATCGGCGCATACGAGCAGTACTTC. Amino acid sequence: CASSLGGPIGAYEQYF.

This rearrangement joins TRBV28 to TRBJ1-4; the match to TRBD1 covers 9 bases. This CDR3 has 15 amino acids. Germline V gene sequence: CDR1 MDHEN, CDR2 SYDVKM. Losses at the gene ends were 6 bases for V and 8 bases for J; bases not matched to a gene: 10. The CDR3 protein is CASSGGDRVGEKLFF. Here the CDR3 DNA reads TGTGCCAGCAGCGGGGGGGACAGGGTCGGCGAAAAACTGTTTTTT.

V is TRBV19 and J is TRBJ2-1; 9 bases map to TRBD1. Germline CDR1 LNHDA, CDR2 SQIVND (reference sequence). Losses at the gene ends were 3 bases for V and 9 bases for J; bases not matched to a gene: 12. There are 16 residues in the CDR3. CDR3 DNA: TGTGCCAGTAGTATGTGGACAGGGGATGGTGCGGGTGAGCAGTTCTTC. Translation gives CASSMWTGDGAGEQFF.

J is TRBJ2-5 and V is TRBV6-1, with TRBD2 matching 9 bases. Losses at the gene ends were 1 base for V and 5 bases for J; bases not matched to a gene: 8. Germline V gene data show CDR1 as MNHNS and CDR2 as SASEGT. The CDR3 has 16 amino acids. CDR3 sequence: CASSEGSSGRRETQYF. The DNA for the CDR3 is TGTGCCAGCAGTGAAGGGAGTAGCGGGAGACGGGAGACCCAGTACTTC.

The CDR3 here is CASSLVHTANYGYTF. The CDR3 DNA sequence: TGTGCCAGCAGCTTAGTTCACACAGCTAACTATGGCTACACCTTC. V gene TRBV11-2 combines with J gene TRBJ1-2; unclear D gene. In germline, CDR1 is SGHAT, CDR2 FQNNGV. The length of the CDR3 is 15 residues. The ends were cut back, 1 base at V and 0 bases at J, with 9 bases in the middle.

The V gene is TRBV10-3, the J gene TRBJ2-5; TRBD2 aligns across 7 bases. This CDR3 is built from 16 residues. J was trimmed by 4 bases and V by 3 bases; bases with no gene match: 11. The germline CDR1 and CDR2 sequences are ENHRY and SYGVKD. DNA for the CDR3: TGTGCCATCAGTGATATGGGCGGGAGAAGAACAGAGACCCAGTACTTC. It yields the protein CAISDMGGRRTETQYF.

The V call is TRBV5-1, the J call TRBJ1-5; no reliable D call. Trimming cost V 5 bases and J 0 bases, with 12 bases left between them. Per the germline V gene, CDR1 is SGHRS and CDR2 is YFSETQ. The CDR3 covers 15 residues. The CDR3 here is CASSFDGDSNQPQHF. For the CDR3, the DNA is TGCGCCAGCAGTTTTGACGGAGATAGCAATCAGCCCCAGCATTTT.

The genes are TRBV7-9 and TRBJ2-3; 8 bases are a match to TRBD1. V shed 5 bases, J shed 2 bases, and the junction held 9 bases outside the gene matches. Germline loops: CDR1 SEHNR, CDR2 FQNEAQ (reference sequence). The CDR3 is 16 amino acids. The CDR3 sequence: CASSRTTGAYTDTQYF. In DNA form, the CDR3 reads TGTGCCAGCAGCCGCACGACAGGGGCTTACACAGATACGCAGTATTTT.

The V gene is TRBV7-6, the J gene TRBJ2-5; the match to TRBD2 covers 10 bases. The CDR3 extends over 16 amino acids. Germline assignment: CDR1 SGHVS and CDR2 FNYEAQ. The ends lost 5 bases at V and 1 base at J; junction bases unmatched: 7. CDR3 protein: CASSTLAGPLQETQYF. The CDR3 DNA sequence: TGTGCCAGCAGCACACTAGCGGGACCTCTCCAAGAGACCCAGTACTTC.

V usage is TRBV5-1 and J usage is TRBJ2-2; D gene uncertain. CDR3 size: 13 residues. Trimming removed 3 bases from V and 3 bases from J, with 6 bases in between. The germline gives CDR1 SGHRS, CDR2 YFSETQ. The chain's CDR3 is CASSYSHTGELFF. The CDR3 DNA follows: TGCGCCAGCAGCTATTCACACACCGGGGAGCTGTTTTTT.

This chain links TRBV4-1 with TRBJ2-2; 10 bases are shared with TRBD1. Germline values: CDR1 MGHRA, CDR2 YSYEKL. CDR3 length equals 16 residues. V trimming: 2 bases; J trimming: 5 bases; junction bases outside the gene matches: 5. The chain's CDR3 is CASSQSGTGVTGELFF. For the CDR3, the DNA is TGCGCCAGCAGCCAATCCGGGACAGGGGTAACCGGGGAGCTGTTTTTT.

The gene calls are TRBV7-8 and TRBJ1-2; perhaps TRBD1 as D (6 bases). CDR3 size: 13 residues. Germline CDR1 SGHVS, CDR2 FQNEAQ. The V gene lost 7 bases and the J gene lost 3 bases, with 12 bases spanning the gap. CDR3 bases: TGTGCCAGCACCCGGGACAAATACTATGGCTACACCTTC. Translating gives CASTRDKYYGYTF.

The rearrangement links TRBV2 to TRBJ1-5, with a tentative D call TRBD1 (6 bases). Germline assignment: CDR1 SNHLY and CDR2 FYNNEI. Trimming pared 8 bases from V and 4 bases from J, leaving 12 bases between. The CDR3 contains 13 residues. In nucleotides, the CDR3 is TGTGCCAGCGAAAGGGGGAGTAATCAGCCCCAGCATTTT. Translating it yields CASERGSNQPQHF.

The CDR3 spells CASSILQGEGSGYTF. The CDR3 nucleotides are TGTGCCAGCAGTATATTACAGGGGGAAGGCAGTGGCTACACCTTC. This chain connects TRBV6-6 to TRBJ1-2, with TRBD1 identical over 8 bases. V lost 5 bases and J lost 7; bases outside the gene matches: 12. CDR1 is MNHNY, CDR2 SVGAGI, per germline (reference sequence). The CDR3 runs 15 residues.

This rearrangement joins TRBV10-3 to TRBJ1-6, with 9 bases that match TRBD1. Germline loops: CDR1 ENHRY, CDR2 SYGVKD. The CDR3 consists of 16 residues. V shed 2 bases and J 7 bases; nucleotides not matched to a gene: 6. The CDR3 region is CAISEKQGARNSPLHF. The DNA for the CDR3 is TGTGCCATCAGTGAGAAACAGGGGGCGCGGAATTCACCCCTCCACTTT.

This chain's CDR3 is CASSLGFEGDNEQFF. The CDR3 region has the DNA TGTGCCAGCAGCTTGGGGTTTGAGGGTGACAATGAGCAGTTCTTC. V gene TRBV5-4 combines with J gene TRBJ2-1; a possible D gene is TRBD2 (5 bases). CDR3 size: 15 residues. Germline CDR1 and CDR2: SGHNT and YYREEE (reference sequence). V lost 0 bases to trimming and J lost 5 bases, with 12 bases between them.